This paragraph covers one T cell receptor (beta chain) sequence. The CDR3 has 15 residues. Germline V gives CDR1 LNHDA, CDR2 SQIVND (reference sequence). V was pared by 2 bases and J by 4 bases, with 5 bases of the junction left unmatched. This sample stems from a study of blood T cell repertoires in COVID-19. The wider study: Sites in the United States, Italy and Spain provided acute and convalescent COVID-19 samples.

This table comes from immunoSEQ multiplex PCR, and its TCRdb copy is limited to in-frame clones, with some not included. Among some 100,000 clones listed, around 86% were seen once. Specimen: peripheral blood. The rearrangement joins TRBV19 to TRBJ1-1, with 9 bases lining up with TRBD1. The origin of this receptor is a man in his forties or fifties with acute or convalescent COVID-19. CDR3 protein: CASSITGGIGTEAFF. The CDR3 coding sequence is TGTGCCAGTAGTATAACAGGGGGCATAGGCACTGAAGCTTTCTTT.